The present T cell receptor (beta chain) was sequenced within a study of vaccination effects on CD4 cells after COVID-19. In the study overall: All participants had two doses of either the BNT162b2 or mRNA-1273 vaccine. A couple of convalescent patients gave samples 16 days and one week before vaccination.

Trimming left V 7 bases short and J 6 bases short, with 12 bases between. Per the germline V gene, CDR1 is SGHRS and CDR2 is YFSETQ. This CDR3 is built from 12 residues. The protocol was immunoSEQ multiplex PCR, while the TCRdb copy is restricted to in-frame clones and leaves out a portion. Of 63,000 or so clones listed, 65% to 85% are singletons. ViraFEST assay sequencing came after antigen-specific CD4+ T cells were expanded with viral peptide pools. Subsequent to a culture period of 10 to 11 days, CD4+ T cells were isolated. It was between March and December 2020 that the person had a SARS-CoV-2 infection confirmed by PCR. After approximately 2 million PBMC were placed in each well, they were cultured with approximately 9.4 IU/ml IL-2 and roughly 10 ug/ml peptides. A half-medium replacement with IL-2 medium was carried out on days 3 and 7. This clone was detected only a few times. Antigen specificity is unknown.

Sequences were derived from CD4+ T cells from PBMCs cultured with HIV peptides, sampled before COVID-19 vaccination. The subset denotes: HIV-1 Nef peptide pool negative control/reference culture. The receptor was derived from a human donor who had a prior SARS-CoV-2 infection. This rearrangement joins TRBV5-1 to TRBJ2-3, with D uncertain. Here the CDR3 reads CASAWDLDTQYF. The CDR3 DNA reads TGCGCCAGCGCATGGGATTTGGATACGCAGTATTTT. The full variable domain, with the rest looked up from reference TRBV5-1 and TRBJ2-3, is KAGVTQTPRYLIKTRGQQVTLSCSPISGHRSVSWYQQTPGQGLQFLFEYFSETQRNKGNFPGRFSGRQFSNSRSEMNVSTLELGDSALYLCASAWDLDTQYFGPGTRLTVL.